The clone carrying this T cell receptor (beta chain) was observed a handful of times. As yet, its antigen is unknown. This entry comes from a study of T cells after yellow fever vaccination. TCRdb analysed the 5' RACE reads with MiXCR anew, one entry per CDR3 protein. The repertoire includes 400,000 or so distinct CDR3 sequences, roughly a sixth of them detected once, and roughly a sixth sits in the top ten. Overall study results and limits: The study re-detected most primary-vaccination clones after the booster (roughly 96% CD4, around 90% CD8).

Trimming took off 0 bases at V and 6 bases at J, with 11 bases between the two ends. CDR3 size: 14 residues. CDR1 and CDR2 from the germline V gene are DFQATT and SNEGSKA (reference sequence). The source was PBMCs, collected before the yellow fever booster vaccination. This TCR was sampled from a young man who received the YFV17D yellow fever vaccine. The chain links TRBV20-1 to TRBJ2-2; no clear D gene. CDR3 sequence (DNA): TGCAGTGCTAGAGATCCAAGGGCCGCCGGGGAGCTGTTTTTT. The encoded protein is CSARDPRAAGELFF.